Below, 17 T cell receptor beta chains from the same sample are listed, as sequenced in a study of T cells in Graves' hyperthyroidism and ophthalmopathy. RNA transcripts were the template for amplifying TCR beta CDR3 regions. A set of HTBI primers served as the primers for a first-round RT-PCR of the TCR CDR3. One entry per CDR3 protein results from TCRdb running MiXCR on the multiplex PCR reads. The sample consists of a few hundred thousand distinct CDR3 sequences, about 16% of them appearing once. Sequenced input: blood. Every receptor here comes from a woman in her thirties or forties with Graves' ophthalmopathy.

This clonotype has ten or more counts. The V and J genes are TRBV3-1 and TRBJ2-7, with 9 bases aligning to TRBD2. Germline values: CDR1 LGHDT, CDR2 YNNKEL (reference sequence). The CDR3 consists of 16 residues. With V trimmed by 5 bases and J by 3 bases, 11 bases remained unmatched. CDR3: CASSLRGRDRYYEQYF. CDR3 nucleotide sequence: TGTGCCAGCAGCTTACGCGGGAGGGACCGCTACTACGAGCAGTACTTC.

The chain links TRBV7-9 to TRBJ1-2, with TRBD1 identical over 7 bases. The CDR3 loop spans 13 amino acids. Germline V lookup: CDR1 SEHNR, CDR2 FQNEAQ (reference sequence). V dropped 2 bases and J dropped 8; count of bases not matched to a gene: 5. Here the CDR3 DNA reads TGTGCCAGCAGCTTAAGGGGGCGGGACGGCTACACCTTC. Protein sequence: CASSLRGRDGYTF.

There are a few counts of this clonotype. The chain uses TRBV3-1 and TRBJ1-1; D unclear. Germline CDR1 reads LGHDT; CDR2 reads YNNKEL (reference sequence). Trimming removed 3 bases at V and 1 base at J, with 6 bases between. The CDR3 contains 13 residues. CDR3 sequence: CASSQDSNTEAFF. The DNA for the CDR3 is TGTGCCAGCAGCCAGGATTCGAACACTGAAGCTTTCTTT. The full variable domain, with the rest looked up from reference TRBV3-1 and TRBJ1-1, is DTAVSQTPKYLVTQMGNDKSIKCEQNLGHDTMYWYKQDSKKFLKIMFSYNNKELIINETVPNRFSPKSPDKAHLNLHINSLELGDSAVYFCASSQDSNTEAFFGQGTRLTVV.

There are a few counts of this clonotype. This chain uses TRBV30 with TRBJ1-3; perhaps TRBD1 as D (6 bases). The CDR3 consists of 13 residues. V was shortened by 4 bases and J by 2 bases, with 9 bases between the two germline ends. CDR1 is GTSNPN and CDR2 is SVGIG in the germline V gene (reference sequence). The CDR3 is CAWNRAAGNTIYF. CDR3 bases: TGTGCCTGGAACAGGGCGGCTGGAAACACCATATATTTT.

This clonotype was seen at least ten times. The chain recombines TRBV12-3 or TRBV12-4 with TRBJ1-2; no clear D. The length of the CDR3 is 13 residues. The germline V and J ends were trimmed by 3 bases and 3 bases, with 8 bases remaining between them. CDR3 protein: CASSFMSDYGYTF. CDR3 coding DNA: TGTGCCAGCAGTTTTATGTCAGACTATGGCTACACCTTC.

This rearrangement joins TRBV5-6 to TRBJ2-7; D remains ambiguous. Deletions cut 0 bases from V and 3 bases from J, with 7 bases between. CDR3 length: 13 residues. Germline values: CDR1 SGHDT, CDR2 YYEEEE. The CDR3 reads CASSLVDVYEQYF. The DNA of the CDR3 is TGTGCCAGCAGCTTGGTGGACGTCTACGAGCAGTACTTC.

Comments on this clonotype: A much more abundant neighbour one base away suggests this may be a read error. The rearrangement joins TRBV27 to TRBJ2-1; D remains ambiguous. CDR3 length: 15 amino acids. V lost 3 bases and J lost 8, with 17 bases in between. The germline gives CDR1 MNHEY, CDR2 SMNVEV (reference sequence). CDR3 residues: CASSFFATRWDEQFF. CDR3 nucleotide sequence: TGTGCCAGCAGTTTTTTCGCGACAAGGTGGGATGAGCAGTTCTTC.

This clonotype occurred many times. The chain recombines TRBV5-5 with TRBJ1-1; D is ambiguous. This CDR3 region has 13 residues. Germline-derived CDR1 and CDR2 are SGHKS and YYEKEE (reference sequence). The V end lost 0 bases, the J end lost 3 bases, and 6 bases lay between the germline ends. The chain's CDR3 is CASSLDPDTEAFF. The CDR3 coding sequence is TGTGCCAGCAGCTTGGACCCCGACACTGAAGCTTTCTTT.

V and J are TRBV5-1 and TRBJ2-5; possibly TRBD1 for D (5 bases). The CDR3 loop spans 14 amino acids. The germline V gene has CDR1 SGHRS and CDR2 YFSETQ. The V gene lost 0 bases and the J gene lost 0 bases, with 6 bases spanning the gap. Here the CDR3 reads CASSLEGNQETQYF. CDR3 DNA: TGCGCCAGCAGCTTGGAGGGGAACCAAGAGACCCAGTACTTC.

This clonotype was recorded at least ten times. The J gene is TRBJ2-7, the V gene TRBV28, with 9 bases aligning to TRBD1. Germline CDR1 reads MDHEN; CDR2 reads SYDVKM. The CDR3 loop spans 15 amino acids. Trimming at V came to 2 bases and at J to 3 bases, leaving 5 bases not matched to a gene. The CDR3 protein is CASSLGTGTIYEQYF. As DNA, the CDR3 is TGTGCCAGCAGTTTAGGGACAGGGACCATCTACGAGCAGTACTTC.

The chain is built from TRBV6-1 and TRBJ2-1; TRBD1 aligns across 9 bases. The junction had 10 bases not matched to a gene; V was cut back by 6 bases and J by 7 bases. Germline V gives CDR1 MNHNS, CDR2 SASEGT. The CDR3 is 15 amino acids. The CDR3 protein is CASRPAGTGKNEQFF. CDR3 sequence (DNA): TGTGCCAGCAGACCTGCCGGGACAGGGAAAAATGAGCAGTTCTTC.

This clonotype came up a few times. The CDR3 region is CASSPTGGLSGANVLTF. The CDR3 DNA follows: TGTGCCAGCAGCCCGACAGGGGGCCTCTCTGGGGCCAACGTCCTGACTTTC. The chain combines TRBV28 with TRBJ2-6; 10 bases match TRBD1. Germline V gene data show CDR1 as MDHEN and CDR2 as SYDVKM. The CDR3 loop spans 17 amino acids. Unmatched junction bases numbered 5, after V lost 6 bases and J lost 0 bases.

The gene calls are TRBV10-3 and TRBJ2-5; D is possibly TRBD1 (5 bases). The CDR3 is 13 amino acids. Trimming removed 7 bases from V and 4 bases from J, with 13 bases in between. Germline CDR1 and CDR2: ENHRY and SYGVKD. CDR3 sequence (DNA): TGTGCCATCATGTCAGGGTTAGGAGAGACCCAGTACTTC. It is translated as CAIMSGLGETQYF.

This CDR3 is CASGLSRGLRPGPTSGNTIYF. CDR3 nucleotide sequence: TGTGCTAGTGGTTTGTCGCGGGGCCTGAGGCCGGGCCCCACTTCTGGAAACACCATATATTTT. The chain recombines TRBV12-5 with TRBJ1-3, with a possible D match to TRBD1 (5 bases). Trimming stripped 2 bases from V and 1 base from J, with 27 bases between. This CDR3 is built from 21 residues. Germline V gene data show CDR1 as LGHNT and CDR2 as FRNRAP.

The V gene is TRBV5-6, the J gene TRBJ1-5, with 11 positions matching TRBD1. This CDR3 is 14 amino acids long. After removal of 3 bases from V and 6 bases from J, the junction contained 2 bases not matched to a gene. Germline CDR1 is SGHDT and CDR2 is YYEEEE. In DNA form, the CDR3 reads TGTGCCAGCAGCTCGGACAGGGGGCGTCAGCCCCAGCATTTT. Encoded protein: CASSSDRGRQPQHF.

Ten or more counts support this clonotype. The chain has TRBV6-1 and TRBJ2-7, with 7 bases aligning to TRBD2. The germline gives CDR1 MNHNS, CDR2 SASEGT. There are 15 residues in the CDR3. V dropped 4 bases and J dropped 2; count of bases not matched to a gene: 8. The CDR3 bases are TGTGCCAGCAGTGTGGGATCGGGAGGCACCTACGAGCAGTACTTC. It is translated as CASSVGSGGTYEQYF.

The sample holds many counts of this clonotype. J is TRBJ2-2 and V is TRBV2; TRBD2 matches at 8 bases. Unmatched junction bases numbered 3, after V lost 6 bases and J lost 0 bases. Germline CDR1 SNHLY, CDR2 FYNNEI. There are 15 residues in the CDR3. CDR3 coding DNA: TGTGCCAGCAGAACTAGCGGAGCGAACACCGGGGAGCTGTTTTTT. Translated, it gives CASRTSGANTGELFF.